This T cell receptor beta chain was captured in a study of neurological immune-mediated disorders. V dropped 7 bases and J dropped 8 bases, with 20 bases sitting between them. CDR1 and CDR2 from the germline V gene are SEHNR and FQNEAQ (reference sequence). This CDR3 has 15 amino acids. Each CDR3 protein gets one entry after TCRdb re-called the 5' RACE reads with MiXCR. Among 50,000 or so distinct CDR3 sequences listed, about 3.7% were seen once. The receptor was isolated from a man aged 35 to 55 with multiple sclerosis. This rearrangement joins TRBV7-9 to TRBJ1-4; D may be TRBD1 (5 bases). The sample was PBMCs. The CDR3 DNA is TGTGCCAGCACCTCGGGCGGGCCAAAGGGGGAAAAACTGTTTTTT. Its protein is CASTSGGPKGEKLFF.